This T cell receptor beta chain was retrieved from a study of OX40 agonist ivuxolimab in advanced cancers. Repertoires were generated with immunoSEQ multiplex PCR, while TCRdb's copy carries only in-frame clones and drops some. The sample lists around 76,000 clones; around 90% were seen once. This specimen consisted of CD4+ or CD8+ T cells sorted from blood, obtained in a trial of the OX40 agonist ivuxolimab. This TCR was recovered from an adult with an advanced solid tumor such as melanoma, head and neck, liver or kidney cancer.

CDR3: CASSSTVGGGYGRADYEQYF. The CDR3 nucleotides are TGCGCCAGCAGCTCGACCGTTGGGGGGGGCTACGGGAGAGCAGACTACGAGCAGTACTTC. The chain couples TRBV5-1 to TRBJ2-7; the D gene is possibly TRBD2 (7 bases). Between the trimmed V and J ends, which lost 3 bases and 3 bases, there was a span of 31 bases. This CDR3 is 20 amino acids long. The germline gives CDR1 SGHRS, CDR2 YFSETQ.